This TCR beta chain comes out of a study of CD8 T cells in Susac syndrome. Study results and caveats: As the study acknowledged, the number of individuals in its TCR sequencing and HLA analysis was relatively small.

TCR beta was sequenced from blood CD8+ and CD4+ T cells. The TEMRA cells underwent FACS enrichment, while the CD8+ and CD4+ T cells underwent negative isolation. A remark on this clonotype: Its antigen is undetermined.

The RNA input was roughly 0.45 to 1 ug, and it was reverse transcribed with random hexamers. Amplification of TCR beta CDR3 used immunoSEQ multiplex PCR across 54 Vbeta and 13 Jbeta. Using its own MiXCR run on the immunoSEQ multiplex PCR reads, TCRdb lists one record per CDR3 protein. The sample lists under 550,000 distinct CDR3 sequences, approximately 89% occurring once. V shed 2 bases and J shed 5 bases, with 16 bases lying between them. The CDR3 covers 15 residues. Germline CDR1 reads SGHRS; CDR2 reads YFSETQ. The chain links TRBV5-1 to TRBJ1-2, with unresolved D. Material: CD8+ T cells from PBMCs. This receptor was taken from a human donor with multiple sclerosis. CDR3 protein: CASSFFSAGAYGYTF. The CDR3 DNA follows: TGCGCCAGCAGCTTCTTTTCAGCAGGTGCTTATGGCTACACCTTC.